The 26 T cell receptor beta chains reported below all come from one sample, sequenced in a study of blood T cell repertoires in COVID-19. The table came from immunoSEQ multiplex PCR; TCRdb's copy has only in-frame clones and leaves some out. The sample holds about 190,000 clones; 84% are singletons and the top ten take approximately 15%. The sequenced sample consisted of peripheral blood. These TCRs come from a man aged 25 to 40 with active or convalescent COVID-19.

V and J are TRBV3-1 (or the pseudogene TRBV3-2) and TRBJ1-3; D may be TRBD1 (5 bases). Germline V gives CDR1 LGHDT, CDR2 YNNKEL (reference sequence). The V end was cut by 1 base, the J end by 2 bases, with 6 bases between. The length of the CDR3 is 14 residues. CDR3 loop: CASSQGGAGNTIYF. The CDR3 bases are TGTGCCAGCAGCCAAGGGGGGGCTGGAAACACCATATATTTT.

Here the CDR3 reads CASSLRSAGGFYEQYV. The CDR3 DNA sequence: TGTGCCAGCAGTTTAAGGTCAGCGGGGGGCTTCTACGAGCAGTACGTC. The chain joins TRBV28 to TRBJ2-7; 9 nucleotides align to TRBD2. Germline loops: CDR1 MDHEN, CDR2 SYDVKM. CDR3 length: 16 amino acids. V lost 2 bases to trimming and J lost 3 bases; unmatched junction nucleotides: 8.

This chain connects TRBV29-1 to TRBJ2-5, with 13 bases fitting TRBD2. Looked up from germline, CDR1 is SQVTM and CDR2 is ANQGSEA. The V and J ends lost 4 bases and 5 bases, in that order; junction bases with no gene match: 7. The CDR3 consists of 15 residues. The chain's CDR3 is CSVGGGLAGLETQYF. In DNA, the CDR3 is TGCAGCGTTGGAGGGGGACTAGCGGGGCTTGAGACCCAGTACTTC.

The CDR3 region is CSVGDIGGGYTF. CDR3 DNA: TGCAGCGTCGGGGACATAGGGGGAGGCTACACCTTC. V is TRBV29-1 and J is TRBJ1-2; D perhaps matches TRBD1 (6 bases). The germline gives CDR1 SQVTM, CDR2 ANQGSEA. V lost 6 bases and J lost 8, with 16 bases in between. The CDR3 has 12 amino acids.

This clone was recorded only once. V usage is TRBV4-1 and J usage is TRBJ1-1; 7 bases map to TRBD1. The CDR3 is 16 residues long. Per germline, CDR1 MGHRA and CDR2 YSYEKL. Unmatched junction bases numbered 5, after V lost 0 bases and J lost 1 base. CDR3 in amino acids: CASSQERGPTNTEAFF. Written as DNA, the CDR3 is TGCGCCAGCAGCCAAGAGAGGGGGCCGACGAACACTGAAGCTTTCTTT.

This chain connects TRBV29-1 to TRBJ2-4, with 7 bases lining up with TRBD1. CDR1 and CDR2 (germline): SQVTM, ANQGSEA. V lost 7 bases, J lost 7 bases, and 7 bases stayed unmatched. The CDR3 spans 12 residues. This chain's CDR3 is CSASGQWNIQYF. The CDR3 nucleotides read TGCAGCGCTTCGGGACAGTGGAACATTCAGTACTTC.

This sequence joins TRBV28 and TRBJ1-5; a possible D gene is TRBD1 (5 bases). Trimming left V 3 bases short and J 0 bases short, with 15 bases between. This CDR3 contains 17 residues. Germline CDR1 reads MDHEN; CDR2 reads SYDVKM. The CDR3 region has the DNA TGTGCCAGCAGTTTGATAGGGGTGGGGTATAGCAATCAGCCCCAGCATTTT. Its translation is CASSLIGVGYSNQPQHF.

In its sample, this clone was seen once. The CDR3 DNA sequence: TGTGCCAGCATGAAACAGGGGGGCCACACTGAAGCTTTCTTT. Amino acids: CASMKQGGHTEAFF. The chain joins TRBV28 to TRBJ1-1; 8 bases agree with TRBD1. The CDR3 has 14 amino acids. Germline V CDR1 and CDR2: MDHEN, SYDVKM. Trimming at V came to 7 bases and at J to 3 bases, leaving 7 bases not matched to a gene.

The CDR3, as DNA: TGCGCCAGCAGCCAAGAGATCCAACAGCAACTTAGCTCCTACAATGAGCAGTTCTTC. It yields the protein CASSQEIQQQLSSYNEQFF. V is TRBV4-3 and J is TRBJ2-1; D remains ambiguous. This CDR3 has 19 residues. Trimming shortened V by 0 bases and J by 0 bases, and 18 bases separated the two germline ends. Germline CDR1 is LGHNA and CDR2 is YSLEER.

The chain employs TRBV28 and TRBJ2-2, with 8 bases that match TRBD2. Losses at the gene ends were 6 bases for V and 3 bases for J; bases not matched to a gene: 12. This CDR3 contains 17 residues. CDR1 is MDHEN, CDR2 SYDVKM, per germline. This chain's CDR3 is CASSYTPVAGYTGELFF. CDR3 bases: TGTGCCAGCAGCTACACCCCCGTAGCGGGGTACACCGGGGAGCTGTTTTTT.

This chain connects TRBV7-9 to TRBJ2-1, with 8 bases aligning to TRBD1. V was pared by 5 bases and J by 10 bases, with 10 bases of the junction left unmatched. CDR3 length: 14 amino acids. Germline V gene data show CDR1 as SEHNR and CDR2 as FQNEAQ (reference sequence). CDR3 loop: CASSPRQGRSEQFF. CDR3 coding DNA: TGTGCCAGCAGCCCCAGACAGGGGAGAAGCGAGCAGTTCTTC.

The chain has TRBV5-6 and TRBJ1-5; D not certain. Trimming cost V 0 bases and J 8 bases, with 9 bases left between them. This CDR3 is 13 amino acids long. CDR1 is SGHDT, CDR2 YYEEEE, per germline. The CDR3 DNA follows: TGTGCCAGCAGCTTGGCCCACGCGGAGCCCCAGCATTTT. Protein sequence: CASSLAHAEPQHF.

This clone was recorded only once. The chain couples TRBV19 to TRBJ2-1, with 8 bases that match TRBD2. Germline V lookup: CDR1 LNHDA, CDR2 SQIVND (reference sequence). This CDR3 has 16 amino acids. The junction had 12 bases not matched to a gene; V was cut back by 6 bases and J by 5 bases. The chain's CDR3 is CASSLNALAEHNEQFF. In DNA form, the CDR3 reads TGTGCCAGTAGCCTAAACGCACTAGCGGAACACAATGAGCAGTTCTTC.

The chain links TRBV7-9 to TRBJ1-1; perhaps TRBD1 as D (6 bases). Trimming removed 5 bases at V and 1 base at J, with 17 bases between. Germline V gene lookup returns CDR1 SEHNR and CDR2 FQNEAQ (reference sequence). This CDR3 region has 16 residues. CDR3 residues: CASSQGGGLENTEAFF. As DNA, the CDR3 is TGTGCCAGCAGCCAAGGCGGGGGGCTCGAGAACACTGAAGCTTTCTTT.

DNA for the CDR3: TGCGCCAGCAGCTTTAGCGGGGGTGGCACAGATACGCAGTATTTT. Translated: CASSFSGGGTDTQYF. This sequence joins TRBV5-1 and TRBJ2-3; TRBD2 aligns across 9 bases. CDR3 length: 15 residues. Trimming took 2 bases from V and 1 from J; bases not matched to a gene: 2. Germline lookup yields CDR1 SGHRS and CDR2 YFSETQ.

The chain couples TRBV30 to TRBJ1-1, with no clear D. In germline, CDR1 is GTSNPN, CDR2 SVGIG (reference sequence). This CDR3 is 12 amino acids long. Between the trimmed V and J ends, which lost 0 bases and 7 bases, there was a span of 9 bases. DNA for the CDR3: TGTGCCTGGAGTGTAATCGCAGGTGAAGCTTTCTTT. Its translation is CAWSVIAGEAFF.

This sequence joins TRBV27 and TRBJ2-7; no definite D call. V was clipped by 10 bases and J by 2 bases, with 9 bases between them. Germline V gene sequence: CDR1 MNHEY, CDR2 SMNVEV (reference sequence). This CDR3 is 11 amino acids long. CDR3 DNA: TGTGCCACTAGGAGTACCTACGAGCAGTACGTC. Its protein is CATRSTYEQYV.

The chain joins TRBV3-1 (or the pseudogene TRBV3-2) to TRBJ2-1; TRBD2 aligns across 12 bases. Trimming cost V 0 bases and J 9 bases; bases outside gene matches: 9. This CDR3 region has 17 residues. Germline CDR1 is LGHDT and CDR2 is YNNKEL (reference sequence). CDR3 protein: CASSQDLSSGRVGEQFF. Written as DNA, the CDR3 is TGTGCCAGCAGCCAAGATTTGTCTAGCGGGAGGGTCGGTGAGCAGTTCTTC.

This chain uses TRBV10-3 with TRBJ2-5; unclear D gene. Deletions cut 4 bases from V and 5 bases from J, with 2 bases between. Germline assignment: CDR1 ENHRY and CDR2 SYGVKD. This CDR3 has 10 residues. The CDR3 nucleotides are TGTGCCATCAGTGCGGAGACCCAGTACTTC. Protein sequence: CAISAETQYF.

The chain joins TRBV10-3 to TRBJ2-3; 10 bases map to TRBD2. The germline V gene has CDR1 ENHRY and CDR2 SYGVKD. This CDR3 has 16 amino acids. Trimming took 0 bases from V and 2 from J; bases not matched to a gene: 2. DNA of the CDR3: TGTGCCATCAGTGAGTCAGCGGGGGGGTCCACAGATACGCAGTATTTT. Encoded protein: CAISESAGGSTDTQYF.

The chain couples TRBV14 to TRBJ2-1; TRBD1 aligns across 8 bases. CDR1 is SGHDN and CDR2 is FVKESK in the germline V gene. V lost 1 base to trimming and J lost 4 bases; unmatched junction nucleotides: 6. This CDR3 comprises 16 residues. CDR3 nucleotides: TGTGCCAGCAGCCAAGGACAGGGGCGGAGGTACAATGAGCAGTTCTTC. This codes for CASSQGQGRRYNEQFF.

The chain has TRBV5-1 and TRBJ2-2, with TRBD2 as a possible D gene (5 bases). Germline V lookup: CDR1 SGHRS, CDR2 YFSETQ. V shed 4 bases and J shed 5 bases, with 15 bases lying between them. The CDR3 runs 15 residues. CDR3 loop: CASSPLLGVTGELFF. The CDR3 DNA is TGCGCCAGCAGCCCTTTATTGGGAGTGACCGGGGAGCTGTTTTTT. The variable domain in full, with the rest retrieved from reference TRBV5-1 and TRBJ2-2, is KAGVTQTPRYLIKTRGQQVTLSCSPISGHRSVSWYQQTPGQGLQFLFEYFSETQRNKGNFPGRFSGRQFSNSRSEMNVSTLELGDSALYLCASSPLLGVTGELFFGEGSRLTVL.

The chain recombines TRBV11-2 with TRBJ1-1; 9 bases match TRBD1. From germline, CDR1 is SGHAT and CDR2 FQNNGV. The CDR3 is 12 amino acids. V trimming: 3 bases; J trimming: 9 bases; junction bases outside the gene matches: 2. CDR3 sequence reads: CASSFHRGQAFF. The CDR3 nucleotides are TGTGCCAGCAGCTTCCACAGGGGGCAAGCTTTCTTT.

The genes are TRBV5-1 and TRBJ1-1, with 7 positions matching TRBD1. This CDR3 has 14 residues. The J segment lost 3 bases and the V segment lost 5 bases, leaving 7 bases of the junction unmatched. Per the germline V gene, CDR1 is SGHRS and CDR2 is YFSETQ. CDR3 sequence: CASSPQGGYTEAFF. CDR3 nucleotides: TGCGCCAGCAGTCCGCAGGGGGGATACACTGAAGCTTTCTTT.

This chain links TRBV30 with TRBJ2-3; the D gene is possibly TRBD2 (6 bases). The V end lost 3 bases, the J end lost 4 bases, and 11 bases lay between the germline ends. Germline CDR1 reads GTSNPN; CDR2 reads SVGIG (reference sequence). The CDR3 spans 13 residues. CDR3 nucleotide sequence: TGTGCCTGGAGCTACGCGGGGTCAGATACGCAGTATTTT. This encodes CAWSYAGSDTQYF.

The CDR3 nucleotides are TGTGCCAGCAGCCAAGTGGACAGGCAACCCCTCTACACCTTC. Translated, it gives CASSQVDRQPLYTF. This rearrangement joins TRBV3-1 (or the pseudogene TRBV3-2) to TRBJ1-2; 7 bases map to TRBD1. The CDR3 is made up of 14 amino acids. The V and J ends lost 1 base and 10 bases, in that order; junction bases with no gene match: 9. Germline V lookup: CDR1 LGHDT, CDR2 YNNKEL (reference sequence).